These 27 T cell receptor beta chains were all obtained from the same sample, sequenced in a study of T cell responses to AZD1222 COVID-19 vaccine. Assay used: immunoSEQ multiplex PCR; TCRdb lists only in-frame clones, some missing. The sample yields approximately 180,000 clones, 70% to 90% seen once. Source: peripheral blood, taken on day 0 of AZD1222 vaccination. The source is an adult in good health.

The chain links TRBV7-2 to TRBJ1-6, with TRBD1 as a possible D gene (6 bases). Trimming pared 4 bases from V and 5 bases from J, leaving 12 bases between. The CDR3 is made up of 15 amino acids. CDR1 SGHTA and CDR2 FQGNSA come from the germline V gene. The CDR3 protein is CASSSRGPNNSPLHF. The CDR3 bases are TGTGCCAGCAGCTCCAGGGGACCAAATAATTCACCCCTCCACTTT.

The chain has TRBV19 and TRBJ2-5, with 9 positions matching TRBD1. J gave up 4 bases and V 0 bases, and 6 bases lay outside the gene matches. The CDR3 is made up of 16 amino acids. CDR1 LNHDA and CDR2 SQIVND come from the germline V gene (reference sequence). CDR3 in DNA: TGTGCCAGTAGTATAGAGCGGGGACAGGGTAGAGAGACCCAGTACTTC. It specifies CASSIERGQGRETQYF. Supplemented by reference TRBV19 and TRBJ2-5, the full variable domain reads DGGITQSPKYLFRKEGQNVTLSCEQNLNHDAMYWYRQDPGQGLRLIYYSQIVNDFQKGDIAEGYSVSREKKESFPLTVTSAQKNPTAFYLCASSIERGQGRETQYFGPGTRLLVL.

This chain connects TRBV12-3 or TRBV12-4 to TRBJ1-5; D gene ambiguous. CDR3 size: 13 residues. Trimming removed 7 bases at V and 5 bases at J, with 12 bases between. The CDR3 region is CASNRFRDQPQHF. The CDR3 DNA is TGTGCCAGCAATAGGTTTCGGGATCAGCCCCAGCATTTT.

The chain uses TRBV28 and TRBJ2-5, with TRBD2 matching 12 bases. The CDR3 is 17 amino acids. CDR1 is MDHEN and CDR2 is SYDVKM in the germline V gene. Trimming removed 2 bases from V and 5 bases from J; junction bases left unmatched: 9. CDR3 protein: CASSLILAGGRRETQYF. The CDR3 DNA follows: TGTGCCAGCAGTTTAATTCTAGCGGGGGGGCGAAGGGAGACCCAGTACTTC.

The chain recombines TRBV2 with TRBJ1-2; tentative D call: TRBD1 (6 bases). V dropped 8 bases and J dropped 3 bases, with 13 bases sitting between them. The germline gives CDR1 SNHLY, CDR2 FYNNEI. This CDR3 comprises 13 residues. CDR3 sequence (DNA): TGTGCCAGCGGGAGGGACACGGACTATGGCTACACCTTC. It specifies CASGRDTDYGYTF.

The genes are TRBV19 and TRBJ1-5, with TRBD1 as a possible D gene (5 bases). Trimming took 5 bases from V and 4 from J, leaving 15 bases between them. There are 15 residues in the CDR3. The germline CDR1 and CDR2 sequences are LNHDA and SQIVND (reference sequence). CDR3 loop: CASSPGTTRNQPQHF. DNA for the CDR3: TGTGCCAGTAGTCCCGGGACGACGAGAAATCAGCCCCAGCATTTT.

This clone came up a few times. The chain combines TRBV6-1 with TRBJ2-5; D tentatively reads TRBD1 or TRBD2 (5 bases each). With 4 bases removed from V and 4 bases from J, the gap between germline ends came to 19 bases. Germline loops: CDR1 MNHNS, CDR2 SASEGT. The CDR3 is made up of 16 amino acids. The CDR3 nucleotides read TGTGCCAGCAGTGCCCAAGATCAAGCTGGGGGAGAGACCCAGTACTTC. It is translated as CASSAQDQAGGETQYF.

V usage is TRBV9 and J usage is TRBJ2-7; the D call may be TRBD1 or TRBD2 (5 bases each). Germline V gene lookup returns CDR1 SGDLS and CDR2 YYNGEE. V lost 0 bases and J lost 4, with 23 bases in between. The CDR3 is 18 amino acids. CDR3 in DNA: TGTGCCAGCAGCGTAGGAGGTCAAGGGGACGGCTATCCTTACGAGCAGTACTTC. Encoded protein: CASSVGGQGDGYPYEQYF.

The J gene is TRBJ2-7, the V gene TRBV7-2, with a tentative D call TRBD1 (6 bases). From germline, CDR1 is SGHTA and CDR2 FQGNSA. There are 14 residues in the CDR3. Trimming removed 6 bases at V and 6 bases at J, with 18 bases between. Here the CDR3 reads CASSTEGDRSEQYF. CDR3 in DNA: TGTGCCAGCAGTACAGAGGGGGACCGCTCCGAGCAGTACTTC.

V gene TRBV29-1 combines with J gene TRBJ2-7, with TRBD2 identical over 9 bases. The trim removed 1 base at V and 5 bases at J, leaving 9 bases unmatched. In germline, CDR1 is SQVTM, CDR2 ANQGSEA. The CDR3 length is 15 residues. CDR3 loop: CSVEVSTSGFNEQYF. The CDR3 DNA reads as TGCAGCGTTGAAGTCTCGACTAGCGGATTCAACGAGCAGTACTTC.

V and J are TRBV28 and TRBJ1-2; the D gene is possibly TRBD1 (5 bases). The CDR3 covers 15 residues. Per the germline V gene, CDR1 is MDHEN and CDR2 is SYDVKM. The V gene lost 3 bases and the J gene lost 4 bases, with 15 bases spanning the gap. CDR3 sequence (DNA): TGTGCCAGCAGTTTTTATCCGGGGCGGGGCTATGGCTACACCTTC. Its protein product is CASSFYPGRGYGYTF.

The V call is TRBV19, the J call TRBJ1-2; D unresolved. Germline values: CDR1 LNHDA, CDR2 SQIVND (reference sequence). The CDR3 runs 12 residues. V was trimmed by 3 bases and J by 4 bases, leaving 6 bases between them. The CDR3 sequence: CASSISAYGYTF. The CDR3 DNA reads as TGTGCCAGTAGTATTTCCGCCTATGGCTACACCTTC.

This clone was detected only once. For the CDR3, the DNA is TGTGCCAGTTCCCAGACAGGTCCCTACGAGCAGTACTTC. This encodes CASSQTGPYEQYF. J is TRBJ2-7 and V is TRBV19, with a tentative D call TRBD1 (6 bases). The CDR3 consists of 13 residues. Trimming took off 8 bases at V and 2 bases at J, with 13 bases between the two ends. The V gene's germline CDR1 is LNHDA and CDR2 SQIVND (reference sequence).

This chain uses TRBV30 with TRBJ2-3; 10 positions match TRBD2. The J segment lost 1 base and the V segment lost 0 bases, leaving 1 base of the junction unmatched. The CDR3 sequence is 15 residues long. CDR1 is GTSNPN, CDR2 SVGIG, per germline (reference sequence). The CDR3 here is CAWSVGTSGTDTQYF. The CDR3 region has the DNA TGTGCCTGGAGTGTCGGGACTAGCGGCACAGATACGCAGTATTTT.

The rearrangement uses TRBV6-5 and TRBJ2-1, with D hard to call. This CDR3 spans 11 amino acids. Trimming shortened V by 10 bases and J by 9 bases, and 13 bases separated the two germline ends. Germline V gives CDR1 MNHEY, CDR2 SVGAGI. DNA for the CDR3: TGTGCCACCGAGGCCTATATTGAGCAGTTCTTC. As protein: CATEAYIEQFF.

This chain links TRBV5-1 with TRBJ2-3; D ambiguous. Per germline, CDR1 SGHRS and CDR2 YFSETQ. V dropped 0 bases and J dropped 0 bases, with 11 bases sitting between them. The CDR3 is 16 residues long. The CDR3 coding sequence is TGCGCCAGCAGCTTGGTGGCGGTCTCTAGCACAGATACGCAGTATTTT. Encoded protein: CASSLVAVSSTDTQYF.

CDR3 in amino acids: CAIKSSGGYNEQFF. DNA for the CDR3: TGTGCCATCAAAAGTAGCGGGGGTTACAATGAGCAGTTCTTC. The chain employs TRBV10-3 and TRBJ2-1; TRBD2 matches at 9 bases. The CDR3 length is 14 residues. V gave up 7 bases and J gave up 4 bases; unmatched junction bases: 5. Germline values: CDR1 ENHRY, CDR2 SYGVKD.

The rearrangement uses TRBV2 and TRBJ1-4, with TRBD1 identical over 7 bases. This CDR3 has 15 amino acids. From germline, CDR1 is SNHLY and CDR2 FYNNEI. V lost 6 bases to trimming and J lost 0 bases; unmatched junction nucleotides: 4. CDR3 nucleotides: TGTGCCAGCAGAGGACAGGTTGCAACTAATGAAAAACTGTTTTTT. Its translation: CASRGQVATNEKLFF.

The chain couples TRBV7-2 to TRBJ2-6; no clear D. V was trimmed by 4 bases and J by 5 bases, leaving 9 bases between them. The CDR3 contains 14 residues. Germline V gene sequence: CDR1 SGHTA, CDR2 FQGNSA. In nucleotides, the CDR3 is TGTGCCAGCAGCTCCACGGTTAGGGCCAACGTCCTGACTTTC. Protein: CASSSTVRANVLTF.

This rearrangement joins TRBV5-5 to TRBJ1-2; possibly TRBD1 for D (6 bases). In germline, CDR1 is SGHKS, CDR2 YYEKEE (reference sequence). Trimming stripped 10 bases from V and 1 base from J, with 29 bases between. The CDR3 length is 18 residues. CDR3 DNA: TGTGCCCGCTGGGGCTTGGGGGGGCCGGACGGCGTTAACTATGGCTACACCTTC. Encoded protein: CARWGLGGPDGVNYGYTF.

This clone was picked up one time. The rearrangement links TRBV5-6 to TRBJ1-5; D is unresolved. The CDR3 totals 15 residues. V was trimmed by 0 bases and J by 7 bases, leaving 14 bases between them. Germline V gene data show CDR1 as SGHDT and CDR2 as YYEEEE. CDR3 in amino acids: CASSLAGSTGQPQHF. CDR3 coding DNA: TGTGCCAGCAGCTTGGCTGGGTCCACCGGACAGCCCCAGCATTTT.

Only one count was recorded for this clone. V and J are TRBV5-4 and TRBJ2-7, with D perhaps matching TRBD1 (6 bases). The germline V gene encodes CDR1 SGHNT and CDR2 YYREEE (reference sequence). V was trimmed by 4 bases and J by 3 bases, leaving 11 bases between them. This CDR3 is built from 13 residues. This chain's CDR3 is CASSLDRIYEQYF. The CDR3 bases are TGTGCCAGCAGCCTCGACAGGATCTACGAGCAGTACTTC.

V and J are TRBV3-1 (or the pseudogene TRBV3-2) and TRBJ2-3; D possibly matches TRBD1 or TRBD2 (5 bases each). The CDR3 sequence is 13 residues long. Germline V gene sequence: CDR1 LGHDT, CDR2 YNNKEL (reference sequence). The ends were cut back, 4 bases at V and 6 bases at J, with 11 bases in the middle. As DNA, the CDR3 is TGTGCCAGCAGCCTCCGGGACCTCGATACGCAGTATTTT. It yields the protein CASSLRDLDTQYF.

The V call is TRBV20-1, the J call TRBJ1-6, with D unresolved. Per germline, CDR1 DFQATT and CDR2 SNEGSKA (reference sequence). V was clipped by 3 bases and J by 4 bases, with 16 bases between them. This CDR3 is built from 16 residues. This CDR3 reads CSASSPDPRYNSPLHF. The CDR3 DNA follows: TGCAGTGCTAGTAGTCCGGACCCTCGGTATAATTCACCCCTCCACTTT.

This clone has just a few counts. The V call is TRBV6-2 or TRBV6-3, the J call TRBJ2-4; D is ambiguous. This CDR3 comprises 16 residues. The V end lost 4 bases, the J end lost 6 bases, and 19 bases lay between the germline ends. The V gene's germline CDR1 is MNHEY and CDR2 SVGEGT. The CDR3 nucleotides read TGTGCCAGCAGTTCGGCCTACACCTTAAGGTCAAACATTCAGTACTTC. Amino acids: CASSSAYTLRSNIQYF.

V is TRBV19 and J is TRBJ1-2; D remains unclear. Per the germline V gene, CDR1 is LNHDA and CDR2 is SQIVND (reference sequence). The V end lost 1 base, the J end lost 8 bases, and 14 bases lay between the germline ends. The length of the CDR3 is 14 residues. The CDR3 region has the DNA TGTGCCAGTAGTATAGGGGTAGGTGAAGAGGGCTACACCTTC. Translation: CASSIGVGEEGYTF. The full variable domain, completed using reference TRBV19 and TRBJ1-2, is DGGITQSPKYLFRKEGQNVTLSCEQNLNHDAMYWYRQDPGQGLRLIYYSQIVNDFQKGDIAEGYSVSREKKESFPLTVTSAQKNPTAFYLCASSIGVGEEGYTFGSGTRLTVV.

The gene calls are TRBV30 and TRBJ1-4; D is unclear. The CDR3 has 13 residues. The germline CDR1 and CDR2 sequences are GTSNPN and SVGIG (reference sequence). The germline V and J ends were trimmed by 1 base and 7 bases, with 10 bases remaining between them. CDR3 loop: CAWSGVLSEKLFF. The CDR3 DNA sequence: TGTGCCTGGAGTGGGGTTCTTAGTGAAAAACTGTTTTTT.